This T cell receptor beta chain was observed in a study of molecular identifiers for immune sequencing clone quantification. The overall study: Replicate experiments divided RNA from roughly 20,000 or 100,000 naive CD8 cells into five parts and sequenced four. Study-wide results and limits: Identical TCR molecules that share a barcode could lead to an underestimation of highly expanded clone sizes.

Note on this clonotype: Its antigen is unidentified.

The CDR3 loop spans 17 amino acids. Libraries of bulk TCR were made by previously described methods (with listed TCR primers). Using its own MiXCR run on the PCR reads, TCRdb lists one record per CDR3 protein. This repertoire shows approximately 680,000 distinct CDR3 sequences, 25% found once; its top ten account for 0.78%. This clonotype was obtained from a human donor in good health. Some libraries in this study had Jurkat cell RNA spiked in. The sequenced sample was naive CD8+ T cells from blood, with Jurkat cell RNA spiked in. The subset denotes: FACS-sorted CD8+CD4-CCR7+CD45RA+ naive T cells. J is TRBJ1-5 and V is TRBV3-2; TRBD1, the table's D call, was not compared with the DNA. TRBV3-2 counts as a pseudogene. CDR3 sequence: CALKSGTGLRRNQPQHF. In DNA, the CDR3 is TGTGCCTTAAAGTCCGGGACAGGGTTGAGGCGCAATCAGCCCCAGCATTTT.